Shown below are 8 T cell receptor beta chains from a single sample sequenced in a study of cytomegalovirus exposure and HLA in healthy donors. A multiplex PCR was run with 60 Vbeta primers and 13 Jbeta primers. The method was immunoSEQ multiplex PCR; TCRdb's version includes in-frame clones alone and lacks a portion of them. Here the sample spans approximately 86,000 clones, about two thirds being singletons. Sequenced: PBMCs. The origin of the receptors is a man aged 60 to 75 in good health and CMV-seronegative.

The V gene is TRBV6-5, the J gene TRBJ1-1, with D possibly being TRBD1 (5 bases). Germline V lookup: CDR1 MNHEY, CDR2 SVGAGI. The CDR3 is 13 residues long. The V end was cut by 5 bases, the J end by 3 bases, with 10 bases between. CDR3 DNA sequence: TGTGCCAGCAGTCCTACAGGATACACTGAAGCTTTCTTT. It yields the protein CASSPTGYTEAFF.

The chain joins TRBV7-9 to TRBJ2-5, with D perhaps TRBD2 (7 bases). The CDR3 is made up of 14 amino acids. V was cut by 4 bases and J by 5 bases, with 14 bases left in between. In germline, CDR1 is SEHNR, CDR2 FQNEAQ (reference sequence). DNA for the CDR3: TGTGCCAGCAGCTCCTGGGGGGGCGGGGAGACCCAGTACTTC. It specifies CASSSWGGGETQYF.

There are a few counts of this clone. The chain uses TRBV4-3 and TRBJ2-3, with 11 bases matching TRBD2. Germline V gene lookup returns CDR1 LGHNA and CDR2 YSLEER. The V segment lost 2 bases and the J segment 0 bases; nucleotides outside the gene matches: 10. The CDR3 is 19 residues long. The CDR3 DNA is TGCGCCAGCAGCCAAAGTTCTAGCGGGGGGACATCTAGCACAGATACGCAGTATTTT. This gives the protein CASSQSSSGGTSSTDTQYF.

The rearrangement joins TRBV6-1 to TRBJ2-7, with TRBD1 matching 7 bases. The CDR3 runs 14 residues. V lost 7 bases and J lost 4; bases outside the gene matches: 10. Germline-derived CDR1 and CDR2 are MNHNS and SASEGT. CDR3 nucleotide sequence: TGTGCCAGCATGAGCTTCGGGACAGCATACGAGCAGTACTTC. Protein sequence: CASMSFGTAYEQYF.

This clone was counted only a few times. This chain links TRBV29-1 with TRBJ2-7, with 14 nucleotides matching TRBD2. The CDR3 loop spans 15 amino acids. In germline, CDR1 is SQVTM, CDR2 ANQGSEA. The V segment lost 4 bases and the J segment 7 bases; nucleotides outside the gene matches: 9. The CDR3 region has the DNA TGCAGCGTTGGGGACGGGACTAGCGGGAGTGGAGAGCAGTACTTC. Its translation is CSVGDGTSGSGEQYF.

The chain employs TRBV29-1 and TRBJ1-2, with a weak D call TRBD1 (6 bases). Germline assignment: CDR1 SQVTM and CDR2 ANQGSEA. This CDR3 spans 12 amino acids. V lost 4 bases and J lost 7, with 13 bases in between. The CDR3 here is CSVARGDAGYTF. DNA for the CDR3: TGCAGCGTTGCCAGGGGTGACGCTGGCTACACCTTC.

In regard to this clone: The same CDR3 can be traced to other DNA sequences in this sample. The chain links TRBV5-1 to TRBJ2-7, with TRBD1 matching 8 bases. Germline V gene data show CDR1 as SGHRS and CDR2 as YFSETQ. V trimming: 4 bases; J trimming: 3 bases; junction bases outside the gene matches: 9. The CDR3 sequence is 15 residues long. CDR3: CASSKDRGLSYEQYF. CDR3 coding DNA: TGCGCCAGCAGCAAAGACAGGGGATTAAGCTACGAGCAGTACTTC.

This rearrangement joins TRBV30 to TRBJ2-7; the D gene is possibly TRBD2 (5 bases). V dropped 1 base and J dropped 1 base, with 5 bases sitting between them. CDR1 is GTSNPN and CDR2 is SVGIG in the germline V gene (reference sequence). The CDR3 covers 12 residues. CDR3 nucleotides: TGTGCCTGGAGTGGCGGGTCCTACGAGCAGTACTTC. It is translated as CAWSGGSYEQYF.